This T cell receptor (beta chain) was recovered during a study of blood T cell repertoires in COVID-19. The repertoire was sequenced with immunoSEQ multiplex PCR; TCRdb's copy has only in-frame clones and lacks some. The sample contains tens of thousands of clones, around 89% of which appear only once. V was trimmed by 6 bases and J by 2 bases, leaving 10 bases between them. The CDR3 runs to 13 residues. CDR1 is PRHDT and CDR2 is FYEKMQ in the germline V gene (reference sequence). The sequence derives from a man in his sixties or seventies with active or convalescent COVID-19. V usage is TRBV13 and J usage is TRBJ1-2; D may be TRBD1 (5 bases). Sequenced: peripheral blood. The CDR3 DNA reads as TGTGCCAGCAGTCGGACACTGAACTATGGCTACACCTTC. Protein: CASSRTLNYGYTF.